Following are 28 T cell receptor beta chains from one sample sequenced in a study of shared clonotypes between healthy human individuals. Using immunoSEQ multiplex PCR, the repertoire was profiled, and TCRdb retains in-frame clones only, with some absent. The sample includes 400,000 or so clones, roughly 96% of them seen just once. What was sequenced was memory CD8+ T cells sorted from blood. The subset here: CD45RO+ cells pooled with CCR7-negative TemRA cells. The receptors here all came from a man in his thirties or forties in good health.

This clone was recorded once. The V gene is TRBV6-6, the J gene TRBJ2-3, with 8 bases fitting TRBD2. This CDR3 has 16 residues. Trimming cost V 2 bases and J 2 bases; bases outside gene matches: 6. The germline gives CDR1 MNHNY, CDR2 SVGAGI (reference sequence). The CDR3 region has the DNA TGTGCCAGCAGTTACCAGATAGCGGGGAACACAGATACGCAGTATTTT. Translating it yields CASSYQIAGNTDTQYF.

The chain has TRBV11-2 and TRBJ1-2; a weak D match, TRBD1 (6 bases). This CDR3 is 15 amino acids long. Trimming pared 3 bases from V and 4 bases from J, leaving 15 bases between. Germline CDR1 reads SGHAT; CDR2 reads FQNNGV. The CDR3 is CASSFRQGTLYGYTF. The CDR3 coding sequence is TGTGCCAGCAGCTTTAGGCAGGGGACCCTCTATGGCTACACCTTC.

This chain links TRBV27 with TRBJ1-1; TRBD1 matches at 10 bases. The CDR3 extends over 14 amino acids. Looked up from germline, CDR1 is MNHEY and CDR2 is SMNVEV (reference sequence). V dropped 5 bases and J dropped 5; count of bases not matched to a gene: 5. CDR3 sequence reads: CASSPDRGKTEAFF. The CDR3 coding sequence is TGTGCCAGCAGTCCGGACAGGGGGAAGACTGAAGCTTTCTTT.

In this sample, this clone turned up once. The rearrangement links TRBV9 to TRBJ2-1; tentatively, D is TRBD2 (5 bases). The CDR3 has 15 amino acids. Germline values: CDR1 SGDLS, CDR2 YYNGEE. Trimming took off 4 bases at V and 3 bases at J, with 14 bases between the two ends. The CDR3 coding sequence is TGTGCCAGCAGCCCACAGCGGCCGTTCTACAATGAGCAGTTCTTC. This gives the protein CASSPQRPFYNEQFF.

This clone was counted a single time. The chain combines TRBV10-2 with TRBJ2-1, with a possible D match to TRBD1 (6 bases). The CDR3 is made up of 18 amino acids. CDR1 and CDR2 from the germline V gene are WSHSY and SAAADI. Trimming took off 2 bases at V and 0 bases at J, with 17 bases between the two ends. The chain's CDR3 is CASSENRQDRGSYNEQFF. The CDR3 region has the DNA TGCGCCAGCAGTGAGAATAGACAGGATAGGGGCTCCTACAATGAGCAGTTCTTC.

The rearrangement joins TRBV27 to TRBJ1-1; maybe TRBD1 (5 bases). This CDR3 has 13 residues. Germline V lookup: CDR1 MNHEY, CDR2 SMNVEV (reference sequence). V lost 6 bases and J 1 base, leaving 9 bases between the germline ends. CDR3 nucleotides: TGTGCCAGCAGATCAGGGCCGAACACTGAAGCTTTCTTT. Its translation: CASRSGPNTEAFF.

This chain connects TRBV6-1 to TRBJ1-4; no clear D gene. Germline loops: CDR1 MNHNS, CDR2 SASEGT. Trimming removed 2 bases at V and 2 bases at J, with 6 bases between. This CDR3 comprises 14 residues. The CDR3 loop is CASSEQATNEKLFF. The CDR3 DNA is TGTGCCAGCAGTGAACAGGCCACTAATGAAAAACTGTTTTTT.

In this sample, this clone turned up once. J is TRBJ2-3 and V is TRBV18; TRBD1 might be the D (9 bases). The V end lost 11 bases, the J end lost 7 bases, and 28 bases lay between the germline ends. Germline V gives CDR1 KGHSH, CDR2 LQKENI. This CDR3 is 16 amino acids long. CDR3 sequence (DNA): TGTGCCGGGGGACAGGGAAATGAGCGGGAGCGATATACGCAGTATTTT. Amino acids: CAGGQGNERERYTQYF.

This sequence joins TRBV18 and TRBJ2-7; 9 bases agree with TRBD2. Germline V lookup: CDR1 KGHSH, CDR2 LQKENI. With 2 bases clipped from V and 5 bases from J, the junction kept 10 bases outside the gene matches. This CDR3 is built from 16 residues. CDR3 coding DNA: TGTGCCAGCTCACCAGCCCCGGGACTAGCCGGGCACGAGCAGTACTTC. This codes for CASSPAPGLAGHEQYF.

This sequence joins TRBV25-1 and TRBJ2-7, with D possibly TRBD1 on 6 matching bases. The CDR3 extends over 13 amino acids. Looked up from germline, CDR1 is MGHDK and CDR2 is SYGVNS. Trimming removed 9 bases from V and 0 bases from J, with 12 bases in between. CDR3 amino acids: CARDRDTSYEQYF. The DNA of the CDR3 is TGTGCCAGGGACCGGGACACCTCCTACGAGCAGTACTTC.

This chain connects TRBV29-1 to TRBJ2-6; D could derive from TRBD1 or TRBD2 (5 bases each). Germline V lookup: CDR1 SQVTM, CDR2 ANQGSEA. V lost 2 bases and J lost 13, with 15 bases in between. The CDR3 totals 13 residues. The CDR3 nucleotides read TGCAGCGTTGAATACGCAGGGTCGGGGGTCCTGACTTTC. Translated: CSVEYAGSGVLTF.

J is TRBJ2-3 and V is TRBV6-5; tentative D call: TRBD2 (6 bases). The ends were cut back, 6 bases at V and 0 bases at J, with 10 bases in the middle. The CDR3 has 14 amino acids. Germline assignment: CDR1 MNHEY and CDR2 SVGAGI. CDR3 sequence: CASRMTRSTDTQYF. DNA of the CDR3: TGTGCCAGCAGGATGACTAGAAGCACAGATACGCAGTATTTT.

V usage is TRBV7-9 and J usage is TRBJ1-1; 8 nucleotides align to TRBD1. This CDR3 is 14 amino acids long. Germline V gives CDR1 SEHNR, CDR2 FQNEAQ (reference sequence). Trimming removed 4 bases from V and 5 bases from J; junction bases left unmatched: 6. The CDR3 DNA is TGTGCCAGCAGCTCGGACAGGGCTAAGACTGAAGCTTTCTTT. Translation gives CASSSDRAKTEAFF.

This clone was observed a single time. The V call is TRBV10-2, the J call TRBJ1-2; the D is unclear. The germline CDR1 and CDR2 sequences are WSHSY and SAAADI. Trimming removed 6 bases from V and 4 bases from J, with 21 bases in between. The length of the CDR3 is 16 residues. The CDR3 loop reads CASSPPDGPTSYGYTF. The CDR3 DNA reads as TGCGCCAGCAGCCCCCCTGACGGACCGACGAGCTATGGCTACACCTTC.

The chain has TRBV9 and TRBJ1-5, with 7 nucleotides matching TRBD1. Germline CDR1 is SGDLS and CDR2 is YYNGEE. This CDR3 region has 15 residues. The J segment lost 5 bases and the V segment lost 4 bases, leaving 9 bases of the junction unmatched. The CDR3 bases are TGTGCCAGCAGCCTGGCCGGGACAGAAGATCAGCCCCAGCATTTT. Amino acids: CASSLAGTEDQPQHF.

This clone showed up just once. The chain recombines TRBV5-4 with TRBJ1-2; the match to TRBD1 covers 10 bases. From germline, CDR1 is SGHNT and CDR2 YYREEE (reference sequence). With 4 bases clipped from V and 4 bases from J, the junction kept 7 bases outside the gene matches. The CDR3 consists of 15 residues. CDR3 DNA sequence: TGTGCCAGCAGCCGTAAAGACAGGGGGCCCTATGGCTACACCTTC. Amino acids: CASSRKDRGPYGYTF.

The V and J genes are TRBV4-2 and TRBJ2-7; D is ambiguous. Germline V CDR1 and CDR2: LGHNA, YNFKEQ. This CDR3 has 16 amino acids. Between the trimmed V and J ends, which lost 0 bases and 3 bases, there was a span of 15 bases. The CDR3 nucleotides read TGTGCCAGCAGCCAAGAAGGCCAACACCTTTTCTACGAGCAGTACTTC. This codes for CASSQEGQHLFYEQYF.

This chain connects TRBV28 to TRBJ2-5, with D unresolved. The CDR3 totals 15 residues. The germline gives CDR1 MDHEN, CDR2 SYDVKM. V was trimmed by 6 bases and J by 2 bases, leaving 16 bases between them. The CDR3: CASSLGGGSQETQYF. The CDR3 DNA reads as TGTGCCAGCAGCTTGGGTGGCGGTTCGCAAGAGACCCAGTACTTC.

CDR3 coding DNA: TGTGCCAGCAGCTTACGGGCAACCTACACTGAAGCTTTCTTT. This gives the protein CASSLRATYTEAFF. The rearrangement links TRBV7-2 to TRBJ1-1; no clear D gene. The V end lost 2 bases, the J end lost 3 bases, and 10 bases lay between the germline ends. This CDR3 has 14 residues. The germline CDR1 and CDR2 sequences are SGHTA and FQGNSA.

This chain joins TRBV4-1 and TRBJ2-3, with D hard to call. Deletions cut 7 bases from V and 2 bases from J, with 16 bases between. The CDR3 is made up of 15 amino acids. Germline V gives CDR1 MGHRA, CDR2 YSYEKL. The CDR3 DNA reads TGCGCCAGCACGGCGGTTACCCTACCCACAGATACGCAGTATTTT. The encoded protein is CASTAVTLPTDTQYF.

The V gene is TRBV2, the J gene TRBJ1-3; 12 bases line up with TRBD1. CDR1 is SNHLY, CDR2 FYNNEI, per germline. The CDR3 is made up of 15 amino acids. Losses at the gene ends were 6 bases for V and 9 bases for J; bases not matched to a gene: 9. In nucleotides, the CDR3 is TGTGCCAGCAGCACGGGACAGGGGGCGTGGAGCACCATATATTTT. This gives the protein CASSTGQGAWSTIYF.

The chain uses TRBV12-2 and TRBJ2-1; the table names TRBD2, a call not compared with the DNA. TRBV12-2 is an annotated pseudogene. This CDR3 has 18 amino acids. The CDR3 coding sequence is TGTGCAAGTCGCTTAGGTCGGGGGTGCGGCCCGCCAAACAATGAGCAGTTCTTC. Translation gives CASRLGRGCGPPNNEQFF.

The chain combines TRBV30 with TRBJ1-1; 7 nucleotides line up with TRBD1. The V and J ends lost 4 bases and 4 bases, in that order; junction bases with no gene match: 3. This CDR3 has 12 residues. Germline CDR1 GTSNPN, CDR2 SVGIG (reference sequence). The CDR3 nucleotides are TGTGCCTGGAAATACAGGGGCACTGAAGCTTTCTTT. It translates to CAWKYRGTEAFF.

The rearrangement links TRBV2 to TRBJ2-7; 9 nucleotides match TRBD1. The V gene's germline CDR1 is SNHLY and CDR2 FYNNEI. The CDR3 length is 17 residues. Trimming cost V 4 bases and J 1 base; bases outside gene matches: 11. CDR3 sequence reads: CASSAFPTGGLSYEQYF. In DNA form, the CDR3 reads TGTGCCAGCAGTGCTTTCCCAACAGGGGGCCTTTCCTACGAGCAGTACTTC.

This chain joins TRBV29-1 and TRBJ2-1; a weak D match, TRBD2 (5 bases). Trimming took 6 bases from V and 2 from J, leaving 17 bases between them. The CDR3 is 15 amino acids. Germline V gene sequence: CDR1 SQVTM, CDR2 ANQGSEA. CDR3 DNA sequence: TGCAGCGTAGCGAGTATAGGGAGAACCTACAATGAGCAGTTCTTC. Its protein is CSVASIGRTYNEQFF.

This clone was recorded only once. The V call is TRBV9, the J call TRBJ2-7; D is undetermined. This CDR3 region has 13 residues. The germline CDR1 and CDR2 sequences are SGDLS and YYNGEE. Trimming cost V 4 bases and J 7 bases, with 15 bases left between them. The CDR3 reads CASSHGSGDEQYF. The DNA for the CDR3 is TGTGCCAGCAGCCATGGCTCCGGAGATGAGCAGTACTTC.

V gene TRBV6-5 combines with J gene TRBJ2-7; D unclear. V shed 5 bases and J shed 0 bases, with 11 bases lying between them. This CDR3 spans 14 amino acids. Germline V gene data show CDR1 as MNHEY and CDR2 as SVGAGI. The CDR3 DNA reads TGTGCCAGCAGTGTCAGACTGCTCTCCTACGAGCAGTACTTC. It encodes CASSVRLLSYEQYF.

This chain links TRBV10-1 with TRBJ2-2, with 11 bases matching TRBD1. Germline V CDR1 and CDR2: WNHNN, SYGVQD (reference sequence). The CDR3 sequence is 15 residues long. Trimming at V came to 9 bases and at J to 5 bases, leaving 8 bases not matched to a gene. As DNA, the CDR3 is TGCGCCAGTTGGACAGGGGGCAAAAAAACCGGGGAGCTGTTTTTT. Translating gives CASWTGGKKTGELFF.